The next 28 T cell receptor beta chains were all read from a single sample in a study of T cell responses to AZD1222 COVID-19 vaccine. Profiling relied on immunoSEQ multiplex PCR, and the TCRdb table lists in-frame clones only, not all of them. This sample carries about 140,000 clones, more than 85% of them seen once, and the ten largest clones take about 3%. This material consisted of peripheral blood, taken on day 0 of AZD1222 vaccination. These receptors came from an adult in good health.

The chain is built from TRBV28 and TRBJ2-2; D ambiguous. Germline V gives CDR1 MDHEN, CDR2 SYDVKM. This CDR3 has 16 residues. V was trimmed by 3 bases and J by 0 bases, leaving 11 bases between them. CDR3 sequence: CASSFRRGANTGELFF. CDR3 nucleotides: TGTGCCAGCAGTTTCCGTCGCGGCGCGAACACCGGGGAGCTGTTTTTT.

This chain joins TRBV30 and TRBJ1-2, with TRBD1 matching over 7 bases. This CDR3 is built from 14 residues. J lost 3 bases, V lost 5 bases, and 9 bases had no gene match. Germline CDR1 reads GTSNPN; CDR2 reads SVGIG (reference sequence). The CDR3 bases are TGTGCCTGGTCCCCTGGGACAGTAGACTATGGCTACACCTTC. The encoded protein is CAWSPGTVDYGYTF. Drawing the rest from reference TRBV30 and TRBJ1-2, the complete variable domain is SQTIHQWPATLVQPVGSPLSLECTVEGTSNPNLYWYRQAAGRGLQLLFYSVGIGQISSEVPQNLSASRPQDRQFILSSKKLLLSDSGFYLCAWSPGTVDYGYTFGSGTRLTVV.

The rearrangement uses TRBV18 and TRBJ1-6; the D is unclear. This CDR3 is built from 15 residues. With 3 bases removed from V and 8 bases from J, the gap between germline ends came to 14 bases. From germline, CDR1 is KGHSH and CDR2 LQKENI. The CDR3 DNA reads as TGTGCCAGCTCACCGGACGAGGGTAGAGATTCACCCCTCCACTTT. Protein: CASSPDEGRDSPLHF.

The chain is built from TRBV3-1 (or the pseudogene TRBV3-2) and TRBJ2-2; D gene unclear. This CDR3 is 16 amino acids long. Germline V gene lookup returns CDR1 LGHDT and CDR2 YNNKEL (reference sequence). V lost 1 base to trimming and J lost 8 bases, with 17 bases between them. Here the CDR3 DNA reads TGTGCCAGCAGCCAAGGCCTAGGACCTGTCGTAGGGGAGCTGTTTTTT. This encodes CASSQGLGPVVGELFF.

The chain employs TRBV19 and TRBJ1-5; 7 nucleotides align to TRBD1. V shed 3 bases and J 6 bases; nucleotides not matched to a gene: 8. The CDR3 loop spans 15 amino acids. Germline loops: CDR1 LNHDA, CDR2 SQIVND (reference sequence). CDR3 DNA sequence: TGTGCCAGTAGTATGGAAACAGGGGAAAGTCAGCCCCAGCATTTT. It translates to CASSMETGESQPQHF.

The chain uses TRBV19 and TRBJ1-2; 8 nucleotides match TRBD1. This CDR3 is built from 16 residues. Germline CDR1 LNHDA, CDR2 SQIVND (reference sequence). The trim removed 4 bases at V and 8 bases at J, leaving 15 bases unmatched. DNA of the CDR3: TGTGCCAGTAGTACCCGGGACAGGATTCCCAATAGCGGCTACACCTTC. It encodes CASSTRDRIPNSGYTF.

The rearrangement uses TRBV6-5 and TRBJ2-7, with 9 nucleotides matching TRBD1. This CDR3 has 15 amino acids. The germline V gene encodes CDR1 MNHEY and CDR2 SVGAGI. Trimming cost V 5 bases and J 2 bases; bases outside gene matches: 7. Here the CDR3 reads CASSKRDRVAYEQYF. The CDR3 nucleotides are TGTGCCAGCAGTAAACGGGACAGGGTGGCCTACGAGCAGTACTTC.

This chain links TRBV13 with TRBJ2-1, with D possibly TRBD2 on 5 matching bases. The CDR3 is 16 amino acids. V was clipped by 5 bases and J by 1 base, with 15 bases between them. Germline V gives CDR1 PRHDT, CDR2 FYEKMQ (reference sequence). CDR3 nucleotide sequence: TGTGCCAGCAGCGCGATCGGGGTATCGTCCTACAATGAGCAGTTCTTC. Translation gives CASSAIGVSSYNEQFF.

The chain recombines TRBV6-4 with TRBJ2-7; 10 nucleotides agree with TRBD2. Germline V gene data show CDR1 as MRHNA and CDR2 as SNTAGT. J was trimmed by 2 bases and V by 2 bases; bases with no gene match: 6. This CDR3 spans 16 amino acids. The CDR3 protein is CASSDLRTSGTYEQYF. The CDR3 coding sequence is TGTGCCAGCAGTGACCTGAGGACTAGCGGTACCTACGAGCAGTACTTC.

The V and J genes are TRBV6-5 and TRBJ1-1; D possibly corresponds to TRBD1 (6 bases). The V end lost 9 bases, the J end lost 4 bases, and 15 bases lay between the germline ends. This CDR3 has 13 residues. Germline CDR1 MNHEY, CDR2 SVGAGI. CDR3 residues: CASGTRGTTEAFF. DNA for the CDR3: TGTGCCAGTGGAACGAGGGGGACCACTGAAGCTTTCTTT.

The chain is built from TRBV28 and TRBJ1-1, with D unclear. The CDR3 runs 12 residues. Germline CDR1 MDHEN, CDR2 SYDVKM. The V end was cut by 2 bases, the J end by 7 bases, with 8 bases between. The CDR3 DNA reads TGTGCCAGCAGTTTAGAGGTAGATGAAGCTTTCTTT. The encoded protein is CASSLEVDEAFF.

This chain joins TRBV6-6 and TRBJ2-3; 8 positions agree with TRBD2. The CDR3 consists of 15 residues. Germline V CDR1 and CDR2: MNHNY, SVGAGI (reference sequence). After removal of 0 bases from V and 4 bases from J, the junction contained 3 bases not matched to a gene. The DNA for the CDR3 is TGTGCCAGCAGTTACTCTAGCGGGATGGCAGATACGCAGTATTTT. This codes for CASSYSSGMADTQYF.

The V gene is TRBV11-2, the J gene TRBJ2-5, with TRBD2 matching over 7 bases. Germline CDR1 SGHAT, CDR2 FQNNGV. The CDR3 loop spans 16 amino acids. The junction had 14 bases not matched to a gene; V was cut back by 5 bases and J by 5 bases. DNA of the CDR3: TGTGCCAGCAGCCCTGGGGACTCGAGCGGGACGGAGACCCAGTACTTC. Protein: CASSPGDSSGTETQYF.

The chain recombines TRBV19 with TRBJ1-1; no clear D gene. With 4 bases removed from V and 1 base from J, the gap between germline ends came to 7 bases. The V gene's germline CDR1 is LNHDA and CDR2 SQIVND (reference sequence). This CDR3 contains 13 residues. The CDR3 region is CASSTSRNTEAFF. In DNA, the CDR3 is TGTGCCAGTAGTACCTCAAGGAACACTGAAGCTTTCTTT. Drawing the rest from reference TRBV19 and TRBJ1-1, the complete variable domain is DGGITQSPKYLFRKEGQNVTLSCEQNLNHDAMYWYRQDPGQGLRLIYYSQIVNDFQKGDIAEGYSVSREKKESFPLTVTSAQKNPTAFYLCASSTSRNTEAFFGQGTRLTVV.

The rearrangement uses TRBV3-1 (or the pseudogene TRBV3-2) and TRBJ2-1, with D possibly matching TRBD1 (5 bases). CDR3 length: 13 amino acids. Germline loops: CDR1 LGHDT, CDR2 YNNKEL (reference sequence). V was trimmed by 0 bases and J by 15 bases, leaving 15 bases between them. The chain's CDR3 is CASSQDRVLDLFF. The CDR3 region has the DNA TGTGCCAGCAGCCAAGACAGGGTTTTAGATCTGTTCTTC.

The chain recombines TRBV4-2 with TRBJ1-3; no clear D gene. The CDR3 length is 16 residues. V lost 0 bases to trimming and J lost 0 bases, with 9 bases between them. Germline V gene lookup returns CDR1 LGHNA and CDR2 YNFKEQ. The CDR3 region is CASSQDWRNSGNTIYF. CDR3 DNA: TGTGCCAGCAGCCAAGATTGGCGGAACTCTGGAAACACCATATATTTT.

This chain links TRBV4-1 with TRBJ1-5; D gene ambiguous. Germline-derived CDR1 and CDR2 are MGHRA and YSYEKL. Trimming removed 0 bases from V and 9 bases from J, with 15 bases in between. CDR3 size: 15 residues. This CDR3 reads CASSQDFGELRPQHF. CDR3 coding DNA: TGCGCCAGCAGCCAAGATTTCGGAGAGTTACGGCCCCAGCATTTT.

This sequence joins TRBV4-3 and TRBJ1-4; maybe TRBD1 (5 bases). CDR3 size: 16 residues. CDR1 LGHNA and CDR2 YSLEER come from the germline V gene. The V gene lost 4 bases and the J gene lost 1 base, with 13 bases spanning the gap. The DNA of the CDR3 is TGCGCCAGCAGCCTATCGGGACCGCTAACTAATGAAAAACTGTTTTTT. Residues: CASSLSGPLTNEKLFF.

The genes are TRBV29-1 and TRBJ1-1; TRBD1 matches at 8 bases. The length of the CDR3 is 13 residues. Per the germline V gene, CDR1 is SQVTM and CDR2 is ANQGSEA. The V segment lost 3 bases and the J segment 3 bases; nucleotides outside the gene matches: 3. The CDR3 sequence: CSVDRGPDTEAFF. The CDR3 DNA reads as TGCAGCGTTGACAGGGGGCCGGACACTGAAGCTTTCTTT.

The rearrangement uses TRBV7-2 and TRBJ2-7; no definite D call. Germline lookup yields CDR1 SGHTA and CDR2 FQGNSA. The CDR3 covers 14 residues. With 1 base removed from V and 1 base from J, the gap between germline ends came to 8 bases. As DNA, the CDR3 is TGTGCCAGCAGCTTAGAGGCAGGTTCCTACGAGCAGTACTTC. Encoded protein: CASSLEAGSYEQYF.

This clone was picked up one time. CDR3 protein: CASSLVLVGTHGYTF. CDR3 sequence (DNA): TGTGCCAGCAGCTTAGTGTTGGTCGGGACTCACGGCTACACCTTC. V usage is TRBV7-8 and J usage is TRBJ1-2, with a tentative D call TRBD1 (5 bases). The CDR3 sequence is 15 residues long. CDR1 and CDR2 (germline): SGHVS, FQNEAQ. Trimming stripped 1 base from V and 8 bases from J, with 17 bases between.

The rearrangement uses TRBV4-2 and TRBJ2-3; D gene ambiguous. Trimming cost V 3 bases and J 5 bases, with 6 bases left between them. This CDR3 contains 12 residues. Looked up from germline, CDR1 is LGHNA and CDR2 is YNFKEQ. This CDR3 is CASSHSEDTQYF. The CDR3 DNA is TGTGCCAGCAGCCACTCGGAAGATACGCAGTATTTT.

V and J are TRBV28 and TRBJ2-7; D gene ambiguous. Trimming pared 6 bases from V and 0 bases from J, leaving 18 bases between. CDR1 is MDHEN, CDR2 SYDVKM, per germline. The CDR3 is 16 residues long. The CDR3 reads CASSPLRMGVSYEQYF. Here the CDR3 DNA reads TGTGCCAGCAGCCCTCTCCGGATGGGCGTCTCCTACGAGCAGTACTTC.

This chain joins TRBV30 and TRBJ1-2, with D unresolved. CDR3 length equals 12 residues. Germline CDR1 reads GTSNPN; CDR2 reads SVGIG (reference sequence). V was pared by 3 bases and J by 7 bases, with 12 bases between. This CDR3 is CAWRAAAGGYTF. Here the CDR3 DNA reads TGTGCCTGGAGGGCCGCCGCTGGTGGCTACACCTTC.

V usage is TRBV6-2 or TRBV6-3 and J usage is TRBJ1-1; unclear D gene. Trimming took off 6 bases at V and 2 bases at J, with 19 bases between the two ends. This CDR3 region has 16 residues. Germline V gives CDR1 MNHEY, CDR2 SVGEGT. The DNA for the CDR3 is TGTGCCAGCAGCCCTATCAGCGGCAGGTCAAACACTGAAGCTTTCTTT. Residues: CASSPISGRSNTEAFF.

The chain carries TRBV4-1 and TRBJ1-1; 7 bases map to TRBD1. The V gene's germline CDR1 is MGHRA and CDR2 YSYEKL. The CDR3 contains 15 residues. J was trimmed by 7 bases and V by 2 bases; bases with no gene match: 10. The DNA of the CDR3 is TGCGCCAGCAGCCAAATGGGACAGATTGGGATTGAAGCTTTCTTT. Protein sequence: CASSQMGQIGIEAFF.

V is TRBV6-4 and J is TRBJ2-1; 8 bases map to TRBD1. CDR1 and CDR2 from the germline V gene are MRHNA and SNTAGT. The ends lost 0 bases at V and 3 bases at J; junction bases unmatched: 10. The CDR3 is made up of 18 amino acids. CDR3 loop: CASSDSKTGGGNYNEQFF. The DNA for the CDR3 is TGTGCCAGCAGTGACTCCAAAACAGGGGGTGGTAACTACAATGAGCAGTTCTTC.

V usage is TRBV25-1 and J usage is TRBJ2-7; 7 bases map to TRBD1. The ends lost 9 bases at V and 1 base at J; junction bases unmatched: 3. Germline CDR1 and CDR2: MGHDK and SYGVNS. The CDR3 consists of 12 residues. The CDR3, as DNA: TGTGCCAGTAGGGGGCTGTCCTACGAGCAGTACTTC. It yields the protein CASRGLSYEQYF.